This entry concerns a single T cell receptor beta chain. In this sample, this clonotype turned up a few times. Its antigen remains undetermined. Nothing much larger sits one base from this clone, and base qualities are not available. This entry comes from a study of T-cell memory formation after mild COVID-19 (dated by TCRdb to about 2021). Study-level background: Most TCR sequence clusters were specific to one of the two donors. Longitudinal TCRalpha and TCRbeta repertoire sequencing tracked T-cell clones expanding and contracting after mild COVID-19 in two donors. Two young, previously healthy adult volunteers, one female and one male, were included in the cohort.

Sequencing relied on an Illumina NovaSeq 6000. Using 5'RACE with constant-segment primers, TCRalpha and TCRbeta cDNA libraries were constructed, with sample barcodes and unique molecular identifiers added in the process. RNA was extracted from every sample with Trizol reagent. The libraries were amplified in two PCR steps, and the second step added a second sample barcode and Illumina TruSeq adapters. Sequencing of libraries was performed on an Illumina NovaSeq with 2 x 150 bp paired-end reads. As for the authors' bioinformatics: Demultiplexing of reads and collapsing into UMI-guided consensus sequences were performed with migec v1.2.7. Using mixcr v2.1.11, the UMI consensuses were aligned to TRA and TRB V and J templates and assembled into clonotypes. Expanded or contracted clonotypes were those called significant by both edgeR and NoisET, with noise models trained on biological replicates. edgeR calls used a false discovery rate-adjusted p below 0.01 and a log2 fold-change threshold of 1. As an exploratory analysis of dynamics, max-normalized trajectories of the 1000 most abundant clonotypes were examined with PCA combined with hierarchical clustering. Each responding clone was given a CD4 or CD8 phenotype based on the CD4+ and CD8+ repertoires, which had been sequenced separately. TCRdb ran its own pipeline on the public reads, namely fastp trimming at Q25 and MiXCR clone calling, and kept in-frame beta chains. Duplicate CDR3 protein sequences are folded into a single record with the most common DNA and genes. V and J calls and clone size were set by TCRdb, not the authors. Counted in this sample were around 200,000 distinct CDR3 sequences; approximately 17% of them appeared once. The biggest ten clones account for around 3.9% of the sample.

In the germline V gene (reference sequence), CDR1 corresponds to DFQATT and CDR2 to SNEGSKA. The cysteine opens and the phenylalanine closes a CDR3 of 16 amino acids. The DNA shown is the 48-base CDR3, in frame from base 1. Cut back by 5 bases and 0 bases, the V and J ends lie 18 bases apart. Ficoll-Paque density gradient centrifugation was used to isolate PBMCs. General conclusions and limits of the study: Clones that contracted from day 15 to 85 showed balanced CD4/CD8 phenotypes, whereas a second wave of clones that expanded from day 15 to 37 leaned towards CD4+. Contracting CD4+ clones appeared mostly in the CM and EM memory subsets, whereas CD8+ clones were enriched in EMRA. Some responding clones were found in pre-infection memory, which suggests that pre-existing cross-reactive memory T cells took part in the SARS-CoV-2 response. The study included only a couple of mild cases, and larger cohorts that include severe cases with pre-infection samples were judged to be necessary. Whether the second-wave clones peaking on day 37 were SARS-CoV-2 specific was not confirmed.

The sample taken for sequencing was PBMCs or a T cell subset sorted from them (not recorded which). The rearranged chain carries TRBV20-1 and TRBJ2-3; the D region may be TRBD1 or TRBD2, each matching 5 bases equally. This sequence originates from a man between 18 and 35 years old who had mild COVID-19 (a few samples of this study predate the infection). The sample titles of this study are shuffled in the database, so cell type and time point are left out; the donor was told from shared clones. The CDR3 reads CSAHPQFGASTDTQYF. The nucleotide sequence reads as follows: TGCAGTGCTCATCCCCAATTCGGGGCTAGCACAGATACGCAGTATTTT.